This is a list of T cell receptor beta chains from one sample in a study of T cell repertoires in ileal Crohn's disease. TCRdb's copy holds only in-frame clones and misses some; the assay was immunoSEQ multiplex PCR. The sample records several thousand clones, 65% to 85% being singletons. Source material: ileal tissue. All receptors come from an adult with Crohn's disease. Both conserved end residues are part of each CDR3. D genes are given only for firm matches. Size is stated for part of the rows, as once, few or many counts, or as a class when the clone is expanded.

d_gene: NA; j_gene: TRBJ2-7; abundance: NA; v_gene: TRBV7-9; CDR3aa: CASSSGLLSYEQYF; CDR3nt: TGTGCCAGCAGCTCAGGTTTGCTCTCCTACGAGCAGTACTTC
d_gene: NA; j_gene: TRBJ2-1; abundance: NA; v_gene: TRBV29-1; CDR3aa: CSVPSSYRDNEQFF; CDR3nt: TGCAGCGTTCCTAGTAGTTACCGCGACAATGAGCAGTTCTTC
d_gene: NA; j_gene: TRBJ1-2; abundance: NA; v_gene: TRBV27; CDR3aa: CASSSGHYGYTF; CDR3nt: TGTGCCAGCAGTTCGGGTCACTATGGCTACACCTTC
d_gene: NA; j_gene: TRBJ2-1; abundance: NA; v_gene: TRBV28; CDR3aa: CASSSYSSKNSYNEQFF; CDR3nt: TGTGCCAGCAGTTCTTATAGCTCCAAAAACTCCTACAATGAGCAGTTCTTC
d_gene: TRBD2; j_gene: TRBJ2-3; abundance: NA; v_gene: TRBV19; CDR3aa: CASSMGGSTDTQYF; CDR3nt: TGTGCCAGTAGTATGGGAGGGAGCACAGATACGCAGTATTTT
d_gene: NA; j_gene: TRBJ1-3; abundance: NA; v_gene: TRBV19; CDR3aa: CASSFGGNGNTIYF; CDR3nt: TGTGCCAGTAGTTTCGGGGGTAACGGAAACACCATATATTTT
d_gene: NA; j_gene: TRBJ2-3; abundance: few; v_gene: TRBV5-6; CDR3aa: CASSLVGYALVTQYF; CDR3nt: TGTGCCAGCAGCTTGGTTGGTTATGCCCTAGTTACGCAGTATTTT
d_gene: NA; j_gene: TRBJ2-5; abundance: NA; v_gene: TRBV7-8; CDR3aa: CASSQKETQYF; CDR3nt: TGTGCCAGCAGCCAAAAAGAGACCCAGTACTTC
d_gene: TRBD1; j_gene: TRBJ2-1; abundance: NA; v_gene: TRBV11-1; CDR3aa: CASSLITGQVILF; CDR3nt: TGTGCCAGCAGCTTAATAACGGGACAGGTTATACTCTTC
d_gene: TRBD1; j_gene: TRBJ1-5; abundance: few; v_gene: TRBV28; CDR3aa: CASSKEGRGWGQPQHF; CDR3nt: TGTGCCAGCAGTAAAGAGGGCAGGGGGTGGGGTCAGCCCCAGCATTTT
d_gene: NA; j_gene: TRBJ2-1; abundance: NA; v_gene: TRBV6-5; CDR3aa: CASRETAYNEQFF; CDR3nt: TGTGCCAGCAGGGAGACAGCGTACAATGAGCAGTTCTTC
d_gene: TRBD1; j_gene: TRBJ1-2; abundance: NA; v_gene: TRBV5-6; CDR3aa: CASSPSRGLGYTF; CDR3nt: TGTGCCAGCAGCCCCAGCAGGGGGCTTGGCTACACCTTC
d_gene: NA; j_gene: TRBJ2-3; abundance: NA; v_gene: TRBV7-6; CDR3aa: CASSLTDTQYF; CDR3nt: TGTGCCAGCAGCCTCACAGATACGCAGTATTTT
d_gene: NA; j_gene: TRBJ2-3; abundance: NA; v_gene: TRBV2; CDR3aa: CASSEARGTDTQYF; CDR3nt: TGTGCCAGCAGTGAAGCGCGGGGCACAGATACGCAGTATTTT
d_gene: TRBD2; j_gene: TRBJ2-1; abundance: few; v_gene: TRBV5-1; CDR3aa: CASSLALGLASNEQFF; CDR3nt: TGCGCCAGCAGCTTGGCCTTGGGACTAGCGAGCAATGAGCAGTTCTTC
d_gene: TRBD2; j_gene: TRBJ2-6; abundance: NA; v_gene: TRBV4-1; CDR3aa: CASSPPPGGTGANVLTF; CDR3nt: TGCGCCAGCAGCCCCCCCCCGGGGGGGACCGGGGCCAACGTCCTGACTTTC
d_gene: NA; j_gene: TRBJ2-1; abundance: NA; v_gene: TRBV5-1; CDR3aa: CASSIGELRAYNEQFF; CDR3nt: TGCGCCAGCAGCATTGGAGAACTGAGAGCCTACAATGAGCAGTTCTTC
d_gene: NA; j_gene: TRBJ2-1; abundance: NA; v_gene: TRBV4-1; CDR3aa: CASSPLLTGRNEQFF; CDR3nt: TGCGCCAGCAGCCCACTGTTAACAGGGCGGAATGAGCAGTTCTTC
d_gene: NA; j_gene: TRBJ2-2; abundance: once; v_gene: TRBV7-2; CDR3aa: CASSFGRGRGELFF; CDR3nt: TGTGCCAGCAGCTTTGGCAGGGGTCGGGGGGAGCTGTTTTTT
d_gene: NA; j_gene: TRBJ1-2; abundance: NA; v_gene: TRBV27; CDR3aa: CASTPGGGRGFYGYTF; CDR3nt: TGTGCCAGCACCCCCGGTGGGGGACGGGGGTTCTATGGCTACACCTTC
d_gene: TRBD1; j_gene: TRBJ2-2; abundance: NA; v_gene: TRBV7-9; CDR3aa: CASGTWTGKFTGELFF; CDR3nt: TGTGCCAGCGGTACTTGGACAGGGAAGTTCACCGGGGAGCTGTTTTTT
d_gene: TRBD1; j_gene: TRBJ1-2; abundance: NA; v_gene: TRBV5-4; CDR3aa: CASSLDRGYGYTF; CDR3nt: TGTGCCAGCAGCTTGGACAGGGGCTATGGCTACACCTTC
d_gene: NA; j_gene: TRBJ2-7; abundance: NA; v_gene: TRBV6-5; CDR3aa: CASSQIMGAPYF; CDR3nt: TGTGCCAGCAGCCAGATTATGGGGGCCCCTTACTTC
d_gene: TRBD2; j_gene: TRBJ2-7; abundance: NA; v_gene: TRBV29-1; CDR3aa: CSATPGLADYEQYF; CDR3nt: TGCAGCGCTACCCCGGGACTAGCGGACTACGAGCAGTACTTC
d_gene: NA; j_gene: TRBJ2-2; abundance: NA; v_gene: TRBV30; CDR3aa: CAWSVGVSNTGELFF; CDR3nt: TGTGCCTGGAGTGTGGGAGTTTCGAACACCGGGGAGCTGTTTTTT
d_gene: TRBD1; j_gene: TRBJ2-7; abundance: NA; v_gene: TRBV5-4; CDR3aa: CASSLRAGDRQYF; CDR3nt: TGTGCCAGCAGCTTGAGGGCCGGGGACAGGCAGTACTTC
d_gene: TRBD2; j_gene: TRBJ2-7; abundance: NA; v_gene: TRBV7-2; CDR3aa: CASSLALAGAPYEQYF; CDR3nt: TGTGCCAGCAGCTTAGCCCTAGCGGGAGCCCCCTACGAGCAGTACTTC
d_gene: NA; j_gene: TRBJ1-4; abundance: NA; v_gene: TRBV6-1; CDR3aa: CASFRGGLDEKLFF; CDR3nt: TGTGCCAGTTTTAGGGGGGGGCTTGATGAAAAACTGTTTTTT
d_gene: TRBD1; j_gene: TRBJ2-6; abundance: NA; v_gene: TRBV13; CDR3aa: CASSPGQVYSGANVLTF; CDR3nt: TGTGCCAGCAGCCCGGGACAGGTTTACTCTGGGGCCAACGTCCTGACTTTC
d_gene: TRBD1; j_gene: TRBJ1-4; abundance: NA; v_gene: TRBV9; CDR3aa: CASSTRGDSEKLFF; CDR3nt: TGTGCCAGCAGCACGAGAGGGGACAGTGAAAAACTGTTTTTT
d_gene: TRBD1; j_gene: TRBJ2-5; abundance: once; v_gene: TRBV7-6; CDR3aa: CASSRIQGAGETQYF; CDR3nt: TGTGCCAGCAGCAGGATACAGGGGGCTGGGGAGACCCAGTACTTC
d_gene: NA; j_gene: TRBJ2-3; abundance: NA; v_gene: TRBV7-9; CDR3aa: CASRRDSQVRADTQYF; CDR3nt: TGTGCCAGCAGACGGGACTCTCAGGTCCGGGCAGATACGCAGTATTTT
d_gene: TRBD1; j_gene: TRBJ2-7; abundance: NA; v_gene: TRBV10-2; CDR3aa: CASIGQGYEQYF; CDR3nt: TGCGCCAGCATTGGACAGGGATACGAGCAGTACTTC
d_gene: TRBD1; j_gene: TRBJ2-7; abundance: NA; v_gene: TRBV10-3; CDR3aa: CAISAAPGQGADEQYF; CDR3nt: TGTGCCATCAGTGCGGCACCGGGACAGGGGGCGGACGAGCAGTACTTC
d_gene: NA; j_gene: TRBJ2-1; abundance: NA; v_gene: TRBV4-3; CDR3aa: CASSSSWGPEQFF; CDR3nt: TGCGCCAGCAGTTCTTCCTGGGGGCCTGAGCAGTTCTTC
d_gene: NA; j_gene: TRBJ2-3; abundance: NA; v_gene: TRBV19; CDR3aa: CASGRQDLVGVKYF; CDR3nt: TGTGCCAGTGGGAGACAGGATCTGGTCGGGGTTAAGTATTTT
d_gene: TRBD1; j_gene: TRBJ1-2; abundance: NA; v_gene: TRBV10-3; CDR3aa: CASHQTGTGGIGYTF; CDR3nt: TGTGCCTCCCACCAGACCGGGACAGGGGGCATCGGCTACACCTTC
d_gene: TRBD1; j_gene: TRBJ1-2; abundance: NA; v_gene: TRBV7-9; CDR3aa: CASSLGIGGSGYTF; CDR3nt: TGTGCCAGCAGCTTAGGCATAGGGGGCTCTGGCTACACCTTC
d_gene: NA; j_gene: TRBJ2-1; abundance: NA; v_gene: TRBV6-5; CDR3aa: CASSQEYRAANEQFF; CDR3nt: TGTGCCAGCAGTCAAGAATACAGGGCCGCCAATGAGCAGTTCTTC
d_gene: NA; j_gene: TRBJ1-2; abundance: NA; v_gene: TRBV29-1; CDR3aa: CSVDQGTGGYTF; CDR3nt: TGCAGCGTTGATCAGGGGACGGGGGGCTACACCTTC
d_gene: NA; j_gene: TRBJ2-2; abundance: once; v_gene: TRBV2; CDR3aa: CASRVGTLGPGELFF; CDR3nt: TGTGCCAGCAGGGTTGGGACTCTTGGGCCGGGGGAGCTGTTTTTT
d_gene: TRBD1; j_gene: TRBJ1-2; abundance: few; v_gene: TRBV19; CDR3aa: CATDDRVKGVGYTF; CDR3nt: TGTGCCACCGACGACAGGGTGAAAGGGGTTGGCTACACCTTC